Listed below are T cell receptor beta chains from one sample, sequenced in a study of CD8+CD57+ T cells in acquired aplastic anemia. TCRdb recomputed calls from the reads with MiXCR, one row per CDR3 protein. The data show some 120,000 distinct CDR3 sequences, 48% seen once. Sequencing was performed on sorted CD4+, CD8+, or CD8+CD57+ T cells (not recorded which) from PBMCs. The source of these receptors is a human donor in good health, serving as a control. CDR3s include the opening cysteine and the closing phenylalanine or tryptophan. Fields, in order: V gene, J gene, CDR3 protein.

TRBV2	TRBJ2-1	CASRTGQYNEQFF
TRBV7-2	TRBJ2-1	CASSKASGTSATEQFF
TRBV3-1	TRBJ1-4	CASGRERGRKLFF
TRBV4-2	TRBJ1-1	CASSRDAGDLNTEAFF
TRBV7-6	TRBJ1-1	CASSLAGGENTEAFF
TRBV4-2	TRBJ1-2	CASSQWMQRQGAGGYTF
TRBV2	TRBJ1-1	CASTRSAGSTEAFF
TRBV11-1	TRBJ1-1	CASHSGTGGAPKDMNTEAFF
TRBV13	TRBJ2-1	CASSPLRARNNEQFF
TRBV14	TRBJ2-5	CASSQDRVRGETQYF
TRBV9	TRBJ2-1	CASSRMGGRETQFF
TRBV25-1	TRBJ2-7	CAKTSGGAYEQYF